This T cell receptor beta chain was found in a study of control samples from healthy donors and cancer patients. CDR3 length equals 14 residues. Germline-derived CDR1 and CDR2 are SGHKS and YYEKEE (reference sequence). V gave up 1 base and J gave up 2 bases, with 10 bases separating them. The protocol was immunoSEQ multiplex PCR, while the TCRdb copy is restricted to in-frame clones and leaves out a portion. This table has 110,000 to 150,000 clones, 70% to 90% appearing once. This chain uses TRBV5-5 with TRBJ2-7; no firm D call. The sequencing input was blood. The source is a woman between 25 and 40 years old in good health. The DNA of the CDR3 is TGTGCCAGCAGCTTGCAACAGCCAGCCTACGAGCAGTACTTC. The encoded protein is CASSLQQPAYEQYF.